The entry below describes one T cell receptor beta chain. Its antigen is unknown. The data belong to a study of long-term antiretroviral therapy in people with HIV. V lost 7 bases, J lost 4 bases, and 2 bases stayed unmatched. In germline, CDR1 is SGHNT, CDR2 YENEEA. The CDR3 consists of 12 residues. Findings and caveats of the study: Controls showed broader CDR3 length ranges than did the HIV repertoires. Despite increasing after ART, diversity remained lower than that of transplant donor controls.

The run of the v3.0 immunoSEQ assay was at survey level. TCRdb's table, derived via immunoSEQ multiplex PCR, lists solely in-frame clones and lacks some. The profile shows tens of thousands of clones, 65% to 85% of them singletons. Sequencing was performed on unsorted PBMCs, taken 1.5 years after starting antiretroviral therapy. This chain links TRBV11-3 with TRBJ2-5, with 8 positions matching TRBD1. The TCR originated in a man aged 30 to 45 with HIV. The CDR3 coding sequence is TGTGCCAGCACGCAGGGGGCAGAGACCCAGTACTTC. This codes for CASTQGAETQYF.